The entry below describes one TCR beta chain. This clone was detected only once. The antigen it recognizes is unknown. Base-call qualities are not available, and no considerably larger clone is one nucleotide away. The cohort consisted of hundreds of healthy bone marrow donors. At the time of sampling, all cohort members were nominally healthy, though unrecorded immune exposures were likely present. The donor was CMV seropositive and belonged to the group of 250 to 300 seropositive cohort members. Every donor gave a peripheral blood sample, and the peripheral blood mononuclear cells from that sample were used for TCR beta sequencing. The Qiagen DNeasy Blood Extraction Kit was used to extract genomic DNA from the blood cell samples. Library preparation was by the immunoSEQ multiplex PCR assay. For the multiplex PCR, a mixture combining 60 forward primers for TCR Vbeta segments and 13 reverse primers for TCR Jbeta segments was used. A multiplex PCR assay on genomic DNA amplified the CDR3 region of rearranged TCR beta genes. The amplified TCR beta libraries were sequenced on the Illumina HiSeq System as 87-base-pair reads. Per the authors' processing: Across the 670 or so repertoires, a later analysis counted 80 million or so unique TCR beta chains, around 11 million of which were shared by at least two donors. A nearest-neighbor algorithm error-corrected the raw reads and collapsed the reads into unique sequences, merging closely related sequences to remove PCR and sequencing errors. Alignment of CDR3 sequences to IMGT reference sequences was used to assign V, D and J gene segments. Each retained sequence needed at least a six-nucleotide match to both a V gene segment and a J gene segment. Rearrangements were called productive when the CDR3 lacked stop codons and stayed in frame with V and J; all others were non-productive. CDR3 was defined according to IMGT convention as the region running from the second conserved V-encoded cysteine to the conserved J-encoded phenylalanine. In an earlier analysis of more than 550 of the donors, sequences lacking an unambiguous match to a single V gene segment were excluded. An earlier analysis of a few hundred of the donors called V segments functional above 56.7% productive rearrangements and segregating when the between-donor standard deviation exceeded 5%. To diagnose cytomegalovirus status from the catalog of TCR beta chain sequences, a statistical classification framework was built. In a later analysis, V and J genes were assigned by comparing TCR nucleotide sequences against IMGT/GENE-DB human TR gene sequences. Using the TCRdist pipeline, a later analysis assigned CDR3 sequences along with most-parsimonious VDJ recombination scenarios. In a later analysis, each TCR beta chain was defined by its CDR3 amino acid sequence together with its V-gene family, and reads lacking a unique V-gene family were excluded. As a way to deal with suspected cross-contamination and a sequencing artifact, a later analysis dropped approximately 590 nucleotide sequences that were highly shared and had low generation probability. For each public chain, a later analysis derived a clonal expansion index from normalized ranks of inferred template counts within each repertoire. In a later analysis, generation probabilities were computed with a VDJ recombination model fitted to out-of-frame rearrangements, and the resulting probabilities were checked against IGoR. In a later analysis, hypergeometric tests were used to score TCR-TCR, TCR-HLA and TCR-CMV co-occurrence, with a repertoire-size bias correction applied to TCR pairs. A later analysis estimated false discovery rates by permuting HLA or CMV assignments 20 times. In a later analysis, co-occurring TCRs were grouped using DBSCAN, and TCRdist sequence similarity was added for clustering within HLA-allele-positive subsets. Repertoires with fewer than 30,000 or more than 120,000 public chains, plus five repertoires with anomalous nucleotide sharing, were excluded from co-occurrence clustering. Sourced from immuneACCESS, this table was stored by TCRdb with only in-frame sequences that have V and J called. A share of the clones is absent; for the studies checked, an unresolved V gene accounts for under half, and the remainder has no known explanation. That table is the source of V, J and clone size, and D and trimming were worked out from the DNA. Within this sample are some 160,000 clones, with roughly 80% of them counted one time only. The ten largest clones capture 1% to 1.5% of the sample.

The CDR3 starts with the cysteine, ends with the phenylalanine, and has 14 residues. CDR3 DNA is the only sequence kept; it has 42 bases, read in frame from the first base. Trimming costs V 5 bases and J 0 bases, and their ends lie 7 bases apart. For CDR1 and CDR2, the germline V gene (reference sequence) lists WNHNN and SYGVQD. This sample was taken from a study of cytomegalovirus exposure and HLA in healthy donors (dated by TCRdb to the late 2010s). Background for the entire study: In an earlier analysis of some 610 of the donors, less than 350 Gb of sequence data and approximately 120 million unique TCR beta sequences from 180 million or so T cells were reported. Of the 398 genotyped donors, 81% were placed in the genetic ancestry cluster associated with self-reported Caucasian donors. Alongside the repertoire data, information on donor age, sex, ethnicity and CMV serostatus was compiled. Besides the first cohort of approximately 710 subjects, a separate validation cohort made up of over 95 different subjects was used. Around 320 gigabases of sequencing data and tens of millions of unique TCR sequences were included in an early release covering about 700 HLA-typed donors. Rather than using new phenotypic data, the later analysis identified candidate immune exposures from TCR beta sequences and from how often those sequences occurred across donors. The number of typed donors differed by locus: about 620-640 for A, B, C, DRB1 and DQB1; 522 for DQA1; approximately 600 for DPA1; and about 470 for DPB1. A handful of DR-DQ haplotypes were treated as single units for association and clustering because of strong linkage in the cohort. HLA typing included class I and class II loci at four-digit resolution. High-throughput TCR immunosequencing, statistical association of individual TCRs with disease status, and machine learning were combined to predict cytomegalovirus infection status. Across approximately 420 genotyped donors of the cohort, an average of about 240,000 unique TCR beta nucleotide sequences per donor were sequenced, and 15% to 20% of those sequences were non-productive. The study profiled the T cell repertoires of 500 to 800 subjects by immunosequencing and related them to cytomegalovirus serostatus. The aim of the study was to test whether cataloging public T cell receptors could identify signatures of past pathogen exposure. To decide whether each TCR beta V gene segment behaved as functional or pseudogenic, an earlier analysis of approximately 600 of the donors relied on high-throughput TCR beta sequencing. Every discovery cohort repertoire had been produced on one sequencing platform. A later analysis re-examined previously published TCR beta repertoires from 600 to 700 donors and added high-resolution HLA genotyping to investigate patterns of TCR occurrence. A later genetic analysis used genome-wide SNP genotypes for about three fifths of the 666 donors, treating that subset as a discovery cohort. Summary of the overall study and its limitations: Correlated functional status among segregating V segments might reflect linkage disequilibrium, but an unknown experimental factor could not be ruled out. A later genetic analysis reported fewer N-insertions in productive TCRs among donors in an Asian-associated ancestry cluster than the roughly 640-donor mean. In an earlier analysis of 587 of the donors, most TCR beta V segments appeared in productive rearrangements about 87% or about 30% of the time, broadly matching IMGT annotations. The authors suggested that the approach could potentially be extended to other disease states and immunological phenotypes. In a later analysis, several top co-occurrence clusters were reported to appear linked to parvovirus B19, influenza, CMV and Epstein-Barr virus. Strong co-occurrence of HLA alleles, especially DR and DQ, made assigning TCR associations to individual alleles difficult. Only TCR beta chains were sequenced in this cohort, and the absence of alpha or paired-chain data limited detectable features. Because some donors lacked HLA typing at each locus, the association tests relied only on the typed subset. Three of the identified cytomegalovirus-associated TCR beta chains were confirmed in vitro to be specific for cytomegalovirus antigens. The earlier analysis of almost 600 of the donors excluded over 15 rarely observed V segments, including chromosome 9 orphons, because counts were too low. Sequencing depth was assumed to be roughly uniform across donors in the presence/absence analyses, though that assumption may not hold. At a false discovery rate of 0.05, a later analysis linked under 20,000 TCR beta sequences to specific HLA alleles. Some IMGT-functional V segments, including TRBV6-2 and TRBV6-3, could not be told apart with the 87-base-pair reads, so those segments were excluded. A further reported finding was that TCR beta sequences accurately predicted the HLA-A and HLA-B alleles for most subjects in the first cohort. Most TCR sequences were seen in very few donors, while some public TCRs were found in many individuals. According to a later analysis, most CMV-associated TCR beta chains appeared to be HLA-restricted, and the HLA associations seemed to be driven largely by CMV exposure. Immune exposure information for the cohort was limited to CMV serostatus. V-gene and J-gene trimming of TCR beta chains was associated with a missense DCLRE1C variant in a later genetic analysis, and the association was replicated in an independent cohort. Compared with equally common non-associated chains, HLA-associated TCR beta chains in a later analysis were more clonally expanded and had lower generation probabilities. A later analysis found that TCR association rates varied across HLA loci, with DRB1 alleles showing the most associated TCRs and HLA-C alleles the fewest. The study gave a list of about 160 TCR beta chains associated with cytomegalovirus. A group of highly shared sequence variants was considered likely to be a technical artifact of the sequencing pipeline. The classifier was reported to diagnose cytomegalovirus status with high specificity and sensitivity in both the original cohort and the validation cohort.

Input material: PBMCs. The origin of this receptor is a man aged 45-65 years in good health and CMV-seropositive. The receptor chain draws on TRBV10-1 and TRBJ1-4; TRBD1 is perhaps the D gene, given 5 matching bases. The CDR3 is CASSRQSTNEKLFF. The sequenced DNA is TGCGCCAGCAGTCGACAGTCAACTAATGAAAAACTGTTTTTT.